The TCR beta chain under discussion was sequenced for a study of regulatory T cells in long-lasting Graves disease. The table lists this clonotype with many counts. The time point here: newly diagnosed GD, antithyroid drugs for less than 3 months. Construction of the TCR library relied on RNA isolated from PBMCs. The CDR3 consists of 12 residues. Trimming left V 0 bases short and J 15 bases short, with 12 bases between. Assembly of TCR beta libraries relied on iRepertoire HTBI primers together with Arm-PCR of CDR3 regions. From the multiplex PCR reads, TCRdb called clonotypes with MiXCR, one entry per CDR3 protein. The sample shows a few hundred thousand distinct CDR3 sequences, approximately 12% of them seen only once. This same sample was also taken into another study, of T cells in Graves' hyperthyroidism and ophthalmopathy. That publication notes: TCR CDR3 regions were first amplified by RT-PCR with HTBI primers. Most clonotypes expanded in thyroid above 0.001 were likewise present in blood.

V is TRBV12-3 or TRBV12-4 and J is TRBJ2-1; TRBD2 might be the D (6 bases). The sequencing used peripheral blood mononuclear cells (PBMCs), collected at new diagnosis, from a patient treated with antithyroid drugs. This clonotype originated in a young woman with Graves disease. CDR3 DNA: TGTGCCAGCAGTTTAGCGGGGAGGACGGTGTTCTTC. Its translation: CASSLAGRTVFF.